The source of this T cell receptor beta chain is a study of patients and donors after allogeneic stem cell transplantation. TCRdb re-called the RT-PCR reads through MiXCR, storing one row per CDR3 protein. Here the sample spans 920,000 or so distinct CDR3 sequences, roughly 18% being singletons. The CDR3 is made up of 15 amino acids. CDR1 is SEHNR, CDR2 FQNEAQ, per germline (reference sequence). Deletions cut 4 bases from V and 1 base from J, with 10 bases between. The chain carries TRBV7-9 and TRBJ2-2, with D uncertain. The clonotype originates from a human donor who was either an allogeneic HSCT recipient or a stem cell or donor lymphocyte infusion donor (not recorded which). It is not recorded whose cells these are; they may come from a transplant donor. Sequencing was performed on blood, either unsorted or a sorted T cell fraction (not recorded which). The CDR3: CASSSTHLNTGELFF. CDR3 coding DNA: TGTGCCAGCAGCTCGACCCACCTGAACACCGGGGAGCTGTTTTTT.